The rows below give T cell receptor beta chains drawn from one sample of a study of beta chain features in type 1 diabetes. Sequencing used immunoSEQ multiplex PCR; TCRdb keeps in-frame clones, though not all of them. Among fewer than 200,000 clones, 10% were seen once, and the ten largest hold 0.45% to 0.6%. The sequencing input was central memory CD4+ T cells from blood. Source of these receptors: a man in his thirties or forties with type 1 diabetes. CDR3s include the opening cysteine and the closing phenylalanine or tryptophan. D genes are given only for firm matches. Only some rows state a clone size, as once, few, many or a class for expanded clones.

.,TRBJ2-1,.,TRBV29-1,TGCAGCGTAGCCTTCAATGAGCAGTTCTTC,CSVAFNEQFF
.,TRBJ2-2,.,TRBV7-2,TGTGCCAGCGAACCGGGACAACACACCGGGGAGCTGTTTTTT,CASEPGQHTGELFF
TRBD1,TRBJ2-7,.,TRBV5-6,TGTGCCAGCAGCAGGGGACAGGGAGGTTACGAGCAGTACTTC,CASSRGQGGYEQYF
TRBD2,TRBJ2-4,few,TRBV7-3,TGTGCCAGCAGCTTAACCGCGGGGGGAAACATTCAGTACTTC,CASSLTAGGNIQYF
.,TRBJ1-5,few,TRBV5-6,TGTGCCAGCAGCTTGTGGAGCCAGCCCCAGCATTTT,CASSLWSQPQHF
.,TRBJ2-5,few,TRBV15,TGTGCCACCAGCGTGACATCCGGGACCCAGTACTTC,CATSVTSGTQYF
.,TRBJ2-7,.,TRBV18,TGTGCCAGCTCACCACCCCACGGTAACGAGCAGTACTTC,CASSPPHGNEQYF
TRBD1,TRBJ1-5,few,TRBV5-6,TGTGCCAGCAGCTCCTCAGGGGGCGGGGGGGGTCAGCCCCAGCATTTT,CASSSSGGGGGQPQHF
.,TRBJ2-7,.,TRBV6-6,TGTGCCAGCAGTATTAGCTACGAGCAGTACTTC,CASSISYEQYF
.,TRBJ2-1,.,TRBV18,TGTGCCAGCTCACCCATGACAAACTACAATGAGCAGTTCTTC,CASSPMTNYNEQFF
.,TRBJ2-7,few,TRBV27,TGTGCCAGCAGACCGTTTCAGGGGATCGGGGATTACGAGCAGTACTTC,CASRPFQGIGDYEQYF
.,TRBJ2-5,.,TRBV5-1,TGCGCCAGCAGCATCTCAGGGAATACACAAGAGACCCAGTACTTC,CASSISGNTQETQYF
TRBD1,TRBJ2-7,few,TRBV5-1,TGCGCCAGCAGCTTGGCCCCGGGACAGAACTACGAGCAGTACTTC,CASSLAPGQNYEQYF
TRBD2,TRBJ2-1,few,TRBV5-1,TGCGCCAGCAGCGCCGGACTAGCGGGAGGGCGGAATGAGCAGTTCTTC,CASSAGLAGGRNEQFF
.,TRBJ2-7,few,TRBV25-1,TGTGCCAGCAGGGACAAGGGCTACGAGCAGTACTTC,CASRDKGYEQYF
.,TRBJ1-5,.,TRBV2,TGTGCCAGCAGTGTTCAGGGGCAATATAGCAATCAGCCCCAGCATTTT,CASSVQGQYSNQPQHF
.,TRBJ2-1,few,TRBV2,TGTGCCAGCCCGCGGGACTCCACTTACAATGAGCAGTTCTTC,CASPRDSTYNEQFF
TRBD1,TRBJ2-5,few,TRBV7-2,TGTGCCAGCAGCCCAACAGGGGAAGAGACCCAGTACTTC,CASSPTGEETQYF
TRBD1,TRBJ2-7,few,TRBV18,TGTGCCAGCTCCCCCATCGGGCAGGGGGCCTACGAGCAGTACTTC,CASSPIGQGAYEQYF
TRBD2,TRBJ2-7,.,TRBV5-4,TGTGCCAGCGCATCGGGCGGGAGGACCTACGAGCAGTACTTC,CASASGGRTYEQYF
TRBD2,TRBJ2-3,.,TRBV9,TGTGCCAGCAGCGTGGACGGAGCGGGATCCACAGATACGCAGTATTTT,CASSVDGAGSTDTQYF
TRBD2,TRBJ2-1,few,TRBV7-2,TGTGCCAGCAGCCAACTAGCGGCCAGCGGGGAGCAGTTCTTC,CASSQLAASGEQFF
TRBD1,TRBJ2-3,few,TRBV29-1,TGCAGCGTTGATCGAACCGGACAGGGCACAGATACGCAGTATTTT,CSVDRTGQGTDTQYF
.,TRBJ2-7,.,TRBV29-1,TGCAGCGTTGAAGATCGAGGTGCGGCCGCCTACGAGCAGTACTTC,CSVEDRGAAAYEQYF
TRBD1,TRBJ1-2,.,TRBV5-1,TGCGCCAGCAGCTTGCAGCCAGGGGGTCTTGAGGGCTACACCTTC,CASSLQPGGLEGYTF
TRBD2,TRBJ2-5,few,TRBV4-2,TGTGCCAGCAGCCTCGAAGGGACTAGCGGCAGCCAGTACTTC,CASSLEGTSGSQYF
.,TRBJ2-2,.,TRBV12-5,TGTGCTAGTGGTTTGGACTTCTCCGGGGAGCTGTTTTTT,CASGLDFSGELFF
TRBD2,TRBJ2-1,few,TRBV11-2,TGTGCCAGCAGCGGTAGACTAGCGGGATACAATGAGCAGTTCTTC,CASSGRLAGYNEQFF
.,TRBJ1-4,.,TRBV5-6,TGTGCCAGCAGCTTATGGCGGCTTAATGAAAAACTGTTTTTT,CASSLWRLNEKLFF
TRBD2,TRBJ2-1,.,TRBV5-4,TGTGCCAGCAGCTTGGATAGGTATACTAGCGGGAGCACGAATGAGCAGTTCTTC,CASSLDRYTSGSTNEQFF
.,TRBJ1-3,few,TRBV7-2,TGTGCCAGCAGCTTAGTTGGGATCCGGGAATCATCTGGAAACACCATATATTTT,CASSLVGIRESSGNTIYF
.,TRBJ1-2,.,TRBV6-5,TGTGCCAGCACCTCCGGTCGATTCTATGGCTACACCTTC,CASTSGRFYGYTF
.,TRBJ2-7,.,TRBV18,TGTGCCAGCTCACCACCAACAGGGAAAGGCTACGAGCAGTACTTC,CASSPPTGKGYEQYF
.,TRBJ1-3,.,TRBV18,TGTGCCAGCTCACTAAATTCTGGAAACACCATATATTTT,CASSLNSGNTIYF